This T cell receptor beta chain was retrieved from a study of T cell responses to AZD1222 COVID-19 vaccine. This clone came up once. CDR3 length: 14 amino acids. Data came from immunoSEQ multiplex PCR; TCRdb stores just in-frame clones and leaves some out. The sample shows around 120,000 clones, 92% of them seen only once. The sequencing here drew on peripheral blood, taken on day 0 of AZD1222 vaccination. The TCR was taken from an adult in good health. This sequence joins TRBV21-1 and TRBJ2-7. TRBV21-1 is listed as a pseudogene. The DNA of the CDR3 is TGTGCCAGCAGCCTCCGGGCCCCCGAACGCGAGCAGTACTTC. Amino acids: CASSLRAPEREQYF.